This TCR beta chain was identified during a study of blood T cell repertoires in COVID-19. Germline CDR1 SGHRS, CDR2 YFSETQ. The ends were cut back, 4 bases at V and 2 bases at J, with 12 bases in the middle. This CDR3 is built from 15 residues. Assay: immunoSEQ multiplex PCR; the TCRdb copy retains only in-frame clones and omits some. Among about 65,000 clones listed, around four fifths were seen once. The rearrangement joins TRBV5-1 to TRBJ2-2, with no clear D. The receptor's source is a human donor in a cohort sampled during active COVID-19. The sequenced sample consisted of peripheral blood. In nucleotides, the CDR3 is TGCGCCAGCAGCCAAACGACTCCTAACACCGGGGAGCTGTTTTTT. Encoded protein: CASSQTTPNTGELFF.